The rows below give T cell receptor beta chains drawn from one sample of a study of cytomegalovirus exposure and HLA in healthy donors. TCRdb's table, derived via immunoSEQ multiplex PCR, lists solely in-frame clones and lacks some. The sample has some 160,000 clones, over 75% seen once. The sequenced sample consisted of PBMCs. The receptors stem from a woman aged 45-65 years in good health and CMV-seronegative. The CDR3 runs from the conserved cysteine through the conserved F or W. Each record gives: clone size, D gene, J gene, V gene, CDR3 DNA, CDR3 protein. The D gene is left open where the match is weak. The listing skips clone size in some rows; elsewhere it reads once, few, many or a size class.

NA,TRBD2,TRBJ2-5,TRBV5-4,TGTGCCAGCACGAGAGGGGGAGCGGGGGGCCAAGAGACCCAGTACTTC,CASTRGGAGGQETQYF
NA,NA,TRBJ2-7,TRBV4-1,TGCGCCAGCAGCCGACCCCCCCAGGGCGAGCAGTACTTC,CASSRPPQGEQYF
NA,TRBD1,TRBJ1-1,TRBV6-5,TGTGCCAGCAGTTACTCCGGGACAGGGGGCCTCGAAGCTTTCTTT,CASSYSGTGGLEAFF
NA,TRBD1,TRBJ2-7,TRBV11-2,TGTGCCAGCAGCGACCTAAGGACAGGGGTATACGAGCAGTACTTC,CASSDLRTGVYEQYF
NA,TRBD2,TRBJ2-7,TRBV7-8,TGTGCCAGCAGCGTAACTAGCGGGAGCTCCTACGAGCAGTACTTC,CASSVTSGSSYEQYF
NA,NA,TRBJ2-1,TRBV5-8,TGTGCCAGCAGCTTGTGGCGGACCTACAATGAGCAGTTCTTC,CASSLWRTYNEQFF
few,TRBD1,TRBJ1-1,TRBV2,TGTGCCAGCTGGGACAGCAACACTGAAGCTTTCTTT,CASWDSNTEAFF
NA,NA,TRBJ1-1,TRBV6-5,TGTGCCAGCAGTTATAATGGGGGCACGGACACTGAAGCTTTCTTT,CASSYNGGTDTEAFF
few,NA,TRBJ1-1,TRBV14,TGTGCCAGCAGTCTTGGATGGGGCGCTGAAGCTTTCTTT,CASSLGWGAEAFF
NA,TRBD2,TRBJ2-4,TRBV28,TGTGCCAGCAGTTTGGATCCGGGACTAGCCCTCGGGGCCAAAAACATTCAGTACTTC,CASSLDPGLALGAKNIQYF
NA,TRBD1,TRBJ1-5,TRBV19,TGTGCCAGCGACGACAGGACAGGAAGCAATCAGCCCCAGCATTTT,CASDDRTGSNQPQHF
once,NA,TRBJ1-2,TRBV20-1,TGCAGTGCTAGCAGGGCCCATGGCTACACCTTC,CSASRAHGYTF
NA,NA,TRBJ2-4,TRBV7-4,TGTGCCAGCAGCTCAAGTAGGACTAAGGGCCCCGGAATAGCCAAAAACATTCAGTACTTC,CASSSSRTKGPGIAKNIQYF